This T cell receptor beta chain appears in the sequencing data of a study of spatial heterogeneity in lung cancer. The time point here: sample taken at primary tumor resection. No cell sorting; template was whole RNA from tumor, lung tissue or PBMC. This clonotype was seen repeatedly, ten times or more. The antigen is not known. This CDR3 region has 14 residues. Germline V gives CDR1 MNHEY, CDR2 SVGEGT. Deletions cut 9 bases from V and 0 bases from J, with 12 bases between. Individual TCR cDNA molecules each bore their own unique molecular identifier. Via MiXCR, TCRdb re-called the 5' RACE reads, giving one row per CDR3 protein. The data contain about 39,000 distinct CDR3 sequences, about 6% of them seen just once; the ten biggest clones take up around a tenth. Study-level findings and limits: Resection blood, more than follow-up blood, showed ubiquitous expanded tumor TCRs.

The clonotype was recovered from a male donor with early-stage non-small cell lung cancer. The sample consisted of PBMCs, taken at surgery. The J gene is TRBJ1-5, the V gene TRBV6-2 or TRBV6-3; D is ambiguous. In nucleotides, the CDR3 is TGTGCCAGTGCCCCGCGGTATAGCAATCAGCCCCAGCATTTT. It codes for CASAPRYSNQPQHF.